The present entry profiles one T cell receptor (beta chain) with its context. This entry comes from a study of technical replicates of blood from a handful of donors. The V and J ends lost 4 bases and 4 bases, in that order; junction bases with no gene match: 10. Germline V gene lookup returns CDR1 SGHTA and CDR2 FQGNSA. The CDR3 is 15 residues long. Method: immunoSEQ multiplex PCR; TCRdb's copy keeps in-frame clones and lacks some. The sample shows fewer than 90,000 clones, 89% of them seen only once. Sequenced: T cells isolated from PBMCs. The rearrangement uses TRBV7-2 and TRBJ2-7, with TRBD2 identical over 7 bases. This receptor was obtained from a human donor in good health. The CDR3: CASSSPEREGYEQYF. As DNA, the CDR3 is TGTGCCAGCAGCTCTCCTGAGCGGGAAGGATACGAGCAGTACTTC.